The clone carrying this T cell receptor beta chain was found a few times. Its target is not known. The ends were cut back, 3 bases at V and 2 bases at J, with 10 bases in the middle. The CDR3 loop spans 13 amino acids. Germline V gene data show CDR1 as SQVTM and CDR2 as ANQGSEA. This sample stems from a study of CD8+ T cells in alopecia areata. The overall study: Oral tofacitinib (5 to 10 mg twice daily) was administered to treated patients. Patients given treatment had severity scored by the percentage of scalp area affected. Study findings and constraints: In scalp, tofacitinib significantly decreased clonality and expanded CD8+ clones among the top 100.

Noted treatment: oral pan-JAK inhibitor, 5-10 mg twice daily. Specimens obtained from alopecia areata patients comprised lesional scalp punch biopsies and peripheral blood. cDNA prepared by RNA extraction and subsequent reverse transcription served as the template for sequencing. TCRdb's copy holds only in-frame clones and misses some; the assay was immunoSEQ multiplex PCR. The sample contains 190,000 or so clones, 50% to 60% of which appear only once. The origin of this receptor is a human donor with alopecia areata. Sequenced material: CD4+ T cells sorted from blood, taken at week 4, from a patient treated with tofacitinib. V and J are TRBV29-1 and TRBJ1-2; D call uncertain. The CDR3 DNA reads as TGCAGCGTTGACCCTCCTCCAAACTATGGCTACACCTTC. Translation: CSVDPPPNYGYTF.